The sample holds a few counts of the clone carrying this T cell receptor beta chain. Its antigen is as yet unknown. The data originate from a study of cytomegalovirus exposure and HLA in healthy donors. PCR was performed using 60 Vbeta and 13 Jbeta primers. Profiled with immunoSEQ multiplex PCR; TCRdb holds only in-frame clones, not every one. Of more than 110,000 clones listed, around a tenth are singletons. General observations from the study: Sequencing likely produced, as an artifact, a cluster of highly shared sequence variants. In vitro work confirmed that a few CMV-associated chains recognize CMV antigens. In a later analysis, across HLA loci, associated TCR counts were highest for DRB1, lowest for HLA-C.

The study sampled nominally healthy donors, though unrecorded immune exposures were likely. This CDR3 spans 15 amino acids. Germline trimming cut 3 bases from V and 4 bases from J; bases unmatched to any gene: 6. In germline, CDR1 is SNHLY, CDR2 FYNNEI. This TCR derives from a middle-aged man in good health and CMV-seronegative. Sequenced: PBMCs. The V gene is TRBV2, the J gene TRBJ1-2, with TRBD1 matching over 9 bases. The CDR3 sequence is CASSDPGQGSYGYTF. DNA of the CDR3: TGTGCCAGCAGTGACCCGGGACAGGGATCCTATGGCTACACCTTC.